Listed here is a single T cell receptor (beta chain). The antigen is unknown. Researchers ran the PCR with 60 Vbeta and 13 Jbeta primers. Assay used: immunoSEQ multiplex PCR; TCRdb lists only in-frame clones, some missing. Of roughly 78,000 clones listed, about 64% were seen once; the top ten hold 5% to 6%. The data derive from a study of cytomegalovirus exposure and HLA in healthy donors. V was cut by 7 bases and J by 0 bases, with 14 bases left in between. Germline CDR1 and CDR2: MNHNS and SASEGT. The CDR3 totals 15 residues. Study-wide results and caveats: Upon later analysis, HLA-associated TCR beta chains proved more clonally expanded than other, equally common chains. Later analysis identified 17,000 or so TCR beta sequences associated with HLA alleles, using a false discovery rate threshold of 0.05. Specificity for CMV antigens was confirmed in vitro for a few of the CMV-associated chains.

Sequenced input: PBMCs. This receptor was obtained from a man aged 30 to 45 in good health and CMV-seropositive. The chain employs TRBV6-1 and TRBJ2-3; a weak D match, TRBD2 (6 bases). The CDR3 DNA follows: TGTGCCAGCACTTGGACTAAGGCTAGCACAGATACGCAGTATTTT. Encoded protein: CASTWTKASTDTQYF.